Listed below are T cell receptor beta chains from one sample, sequenced in a study of response to subunit inactivated influenza vaccine. TCRdb used MiXCR to reprocess the RT-PCR reads, holding one entry per CDR3 protein. The data contain 550,000 to 800,000 distinct CDR3 sequences, about a sixth of them seen just once; the ten biggest clones take up under 14%. The sample was PBMCs from blood, taken 11 to 12 days after vaccination. Receptor source: a man aged 45-60 years who received an inactivated influenza vaccine. Each CDR3 is given with its conserved first and last residue. D genes are given only for firm matches. Size is stated for part of the rows, as once, few or many counts, or as a class when the clone is expanded.

j_call | d_call | v_call | clone_size | cdr3_nt | cdr3_aa
TRBJ2-5 | TRBD2 | TRBV27 | . | TGTGCCAGCAGTTTCGTAGCGGGAGGGCTGGAGACCCAGTACTTC | CASSFVAGGLETQYF
TRBJ1-2 | TRBD1 | TRBV11-2 | . | TGTGCCAGCAGAGATATAAGACAGGGGGCCGGGGGCTACACCTTC | CASRDIRQGAGGYTF
TRBJ1-1 | . | TRBV4-1 | few | TGCGCCAGCAGCCAAGAAGAGACAACATACACTGAAGCTTTCTTT | CASSQEETTYTEAFF
TRBJ2-3 | TRBD1 | TRBV4-2 | many | TGTGCCAGCAGCCAGGGGACAGACAGCACAGATACGCAGTATTTT | CASSQGTDSTDTQYF
TRBJ2-3 | . | TRBV28 | . | TGTGCCAGCAGTTTATCTCTAGCGACCACAGATACGCAGTATTTT | CASSLSLATTDTQYF
TRBJ1-1 | . | TRBV18 | many | TGTGCCAGCTCAAGTGACAGCTCGAACACTGAAGCTTTCTTT | CASSSDSSNTEAFF
TRBJ2-3 | . | TRBV29-1 | . | TGCAGCGTCGAGACCGGGACACGAGGAGATACGCAGTATTTT | CSVETGTRGDTQYF
TRBJ2-3 | . | TRBV12-3/TRBV12-4 | few | TGTGCCAGCAGGACAGAGGGAGGTACGCAGTATTTT | CASRTEGGTQYF
TRBJ2-7 | . | TRBV3-1 | . | TGTGCCAGCAGCCTTACGGACGGTTCCTACGAGCAGTACTTC | CASSLTDGSYEQYF
TRBJ1-6 | . | TRBV7-2 | few | TGTGCCAGCACCTCGCGGGGTTTGTTTAATTCACCCCTCCACTTT | CASTSRGLFNSPLHF
TRBJ2-3 | TRBD2 | TRBV25-1 | many | TGTGCCAGCAGTGCGGGAGGCGGGCAGTATTTT | CASSAGGGQYF
TRBJ1-2 | . | TRBV11-2 | few | TGTGCCAGCAGCTTATACAGGTTCTATGGCTACACCTTC | CASSLYRFYGYTF
TRBJ2-5 | . | TRBV19 | few | TGTGCCAGTAGTCCCCTGACTGGATCTGAACAAGAGACCCAGTACTTC | CASSPLTGSEQETQYF
TRBJ1-5 | . | TRBV12-3/TRBV12-4 | many | TGTGCCAGCAGTTCTCGGTATCAGCCCCAGCATTTT | CASSSRYQPQHF
TRBJ1-5 | . | TRBV20-1 | . | TGCAGTGCTAGAGAAGGCAGGCAAGGAAAGCCCCAGCATTTT | CSAREGRQGKPQHF
TRBJ2-2 | . | TRBV5-4 | few | TGTGCCAGCACCCGGATGAACACCGGGGAGCTGTTTTTT | CASTRMNTGELFF
TRBJ2-4 | . | TRBV6-1 | . | TGTGCCAGCAGTGAATACGAGGCCCTAGCCAAAAACATTCAGTACTTC | CASSEYEALAKNIQYF
TRBJ2-7 | . | TRBV18 | . | TGTGCCAGCTCAACGACTAGTCTCGAGCAGTACTTC | CASSTTSLEQYF
TRBJ2-5 | . | TRBV10-2 | . | TGCGCCAGCAGTGAGCTTGGAGGGTACCAAGAGACCCAGTACTTC | CASSELGGYQETQYF
TRBJ1-5 | TRBD1 | TRBV20-1 | . | TGCAGTGCCGGCCTTGGGACAGAGAATCAGCCCCAGCATTTT | CSAGLGTENQPQHF
TRBJ1-5 | . | TRBV15 | . | TGTGCCACCAGCAGGTTTTTCGGGGGCGGTCAGCCCCAGCATTTT | CATSRFFGGGQPQHF
TRBJ1-6 | . | TRBV4-1 | few | TGCGCCAGCAGCCAGCCCACGAGGTCCTATAATTCACCCCTCCACTTT | CASSQPTRSYNSPLHF
TRBJ2-2 | . | TRBV30 | . | TGTGCCTGGAGTGTGGACAGCTCTAAAACCGGGGAGCTGTTTTTT | CAWSVDSSKTGELFF
TRBJ2-7 | . | TRBV6-2/TRBV6-3 | . | TGTGCCAGCACCCCCAGGGGTCCAACCTACGAGCAGTACTTC | CASTPRGPTYEQYF
TRBJ2-1 | TRBD2 | TRBV20-1 | . | TGCAGTGCTAGCGGGAGGAGGTATGAGCAGTTCTTC | CSASGRRYEQFF
TRBJ2-1 | . | TRBV6-6 | few | TGTGCCAGCAGTTCGGCCACTTATTTCGAGCAGTTCTTC | CASSSATYFEQFF
TRBJ2-4 | . | TRBV30 | few | TGTGCCTGGAGTGCAGGAGGGCCCAAAAACATTCAGTACTTC | CAWSAGGPKNIQYF
TRBJ2-3 | . | TRBV19 | . | TGTGCCAGTAGTTGGGTGGCAGATACGCAGTATTTT | CASSWVADTQYF
TRBJ2-3 | . | TRBV3-1 | . | TGTGCCAGCAGCCATTCCCTAAGGGGAAGCACAGATACGCAGTATTTT | CASSHSLRGSTDTQYF
TRBJ2-2 | TRBD1 | TRBV4-1 | many | TGCGCCAGCAGCCAAGACAGGGGGCTTAACTCCGGGGAGCTGTTTTTT | CASSQDRGLNSGELFF
TRBJ2-2 | . | TRBV9 | . | TGTGCCAGCAGCAAAGCCGGGACTGTCGCGAACACCGGGGAGCTGTTTTTT | CASSKAGTVANTGELFF
TRBJ2-5 | . | TRBV28 | many | TGTGCCAGCAGTCCAACCAGGGTTTTGCAAGAGACCCAGTACTTC | CASSPTRVLQETQYF
TRBJ2-1 | . | TRBV6-6 | few | TGTGCCAGCAGTTACTCGGGCGATGAGCAGTTCTTC | CASSYSGDEQFF
TRBJ1-2 | . | TRBV4-1 | . | TGCGCCAGCAGCCAAGATAAAGGGGCCGGATGGGGCTACACCTTC | CASSQDKGAGWGYTF
TRBJ1-2 | TRBD1 | TRBV12-3/TRBV12-4 | many | TGTGCCAGCAACCGGGACAGGACCTATGGCTACACCTTC | CASNRDRTYGYTF
TRBJ2-1 | TRBD2 | TRBV27 | . | TGTGCCAGCAGTTTACTTCTAGCGGGAACCCGCAATGAGCAGTTCTTC | CASSLLLAGTRNEQFF
TRBJ2-3 | . | TRBV4-1 | . | TGCGCCAGCAGCCCCTCTTGGACAGATACGCAGTATTTT | CASSPSWTDTQYF